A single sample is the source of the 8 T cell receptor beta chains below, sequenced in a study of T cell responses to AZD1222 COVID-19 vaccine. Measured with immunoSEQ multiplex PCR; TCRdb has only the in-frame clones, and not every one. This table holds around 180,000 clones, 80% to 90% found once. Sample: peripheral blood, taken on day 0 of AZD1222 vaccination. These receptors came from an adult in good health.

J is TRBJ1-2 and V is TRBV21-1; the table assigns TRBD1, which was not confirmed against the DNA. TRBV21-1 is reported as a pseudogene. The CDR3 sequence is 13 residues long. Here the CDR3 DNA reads TGTGCCAGCAGCAAAGGACAGACTTATGGCTACACCTTC. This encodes CASSKGQTYGYTF.

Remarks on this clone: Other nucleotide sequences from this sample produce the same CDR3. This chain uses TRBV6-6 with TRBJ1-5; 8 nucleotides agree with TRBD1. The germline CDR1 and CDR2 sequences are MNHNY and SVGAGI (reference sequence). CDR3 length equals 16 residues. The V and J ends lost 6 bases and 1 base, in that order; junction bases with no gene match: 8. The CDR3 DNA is TGTGCCAGCAGCTCCGGACAGGGTCGAAGCAATCAGCCCCAGCATTTT. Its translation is CASSSGQGRSNQPQHF.

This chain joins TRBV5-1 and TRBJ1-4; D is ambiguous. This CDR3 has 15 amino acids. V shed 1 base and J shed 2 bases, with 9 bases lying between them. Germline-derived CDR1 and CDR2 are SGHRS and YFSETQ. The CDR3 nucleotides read TGCGCCAGCAGCTTGCGAGGGATCACTAATGAAAAACTGTTTTTT. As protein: CASSLRGITNEKLFF.

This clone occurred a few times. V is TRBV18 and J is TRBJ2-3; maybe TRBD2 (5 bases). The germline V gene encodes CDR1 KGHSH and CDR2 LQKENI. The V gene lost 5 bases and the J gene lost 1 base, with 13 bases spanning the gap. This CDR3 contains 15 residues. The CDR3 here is CASSKLGGGTDTQYF. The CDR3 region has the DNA TGTGCCAGCTCAAAGTTAGGAGGTGGCACAGATACGCAGTATTTT.

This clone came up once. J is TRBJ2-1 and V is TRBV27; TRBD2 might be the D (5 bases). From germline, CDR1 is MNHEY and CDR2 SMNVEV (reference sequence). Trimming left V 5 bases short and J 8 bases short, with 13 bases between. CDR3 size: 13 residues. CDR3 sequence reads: CASSGRPRDEQFF. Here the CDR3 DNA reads TGTGCCAGCAGTGGTCGGCCGAGGGATGAGCAGTTCTTC.

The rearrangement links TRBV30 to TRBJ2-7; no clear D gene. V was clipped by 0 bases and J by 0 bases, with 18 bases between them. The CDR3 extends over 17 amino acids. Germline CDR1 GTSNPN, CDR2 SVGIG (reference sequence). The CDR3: CAWSVARLQDHSYEQYF. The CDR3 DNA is TGTGCCTGGAGTGTGGCGCGGTTGCAGGACCACTCCTACGAGCAGTACTTC. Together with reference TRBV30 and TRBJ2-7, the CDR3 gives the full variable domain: SQTIHQWPATLVQPVGSPLSLECTVEGTSNPNLYWYRQAAGRGLQLLFYSVGIGQISSEVPQNLSASRPQDRQFILSSKKLLLSDSGFYLCAWSVARLQDHSYEQYFGPGTRLTVT.

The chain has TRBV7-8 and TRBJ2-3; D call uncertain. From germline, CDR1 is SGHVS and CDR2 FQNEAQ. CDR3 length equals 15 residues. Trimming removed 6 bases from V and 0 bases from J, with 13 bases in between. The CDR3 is CASRALAVSTDTQYF. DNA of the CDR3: TGTGCCAGCAGGGCCTTGGCGGTTAGCACAGATACGCAGTATTTT.

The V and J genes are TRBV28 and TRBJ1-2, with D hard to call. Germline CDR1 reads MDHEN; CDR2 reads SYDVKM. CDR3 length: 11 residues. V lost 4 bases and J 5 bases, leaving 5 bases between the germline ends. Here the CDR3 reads CASSSSYGYTF. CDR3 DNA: TGTGCCAGCAGTTCTTCATATGGCTACACCTTC.